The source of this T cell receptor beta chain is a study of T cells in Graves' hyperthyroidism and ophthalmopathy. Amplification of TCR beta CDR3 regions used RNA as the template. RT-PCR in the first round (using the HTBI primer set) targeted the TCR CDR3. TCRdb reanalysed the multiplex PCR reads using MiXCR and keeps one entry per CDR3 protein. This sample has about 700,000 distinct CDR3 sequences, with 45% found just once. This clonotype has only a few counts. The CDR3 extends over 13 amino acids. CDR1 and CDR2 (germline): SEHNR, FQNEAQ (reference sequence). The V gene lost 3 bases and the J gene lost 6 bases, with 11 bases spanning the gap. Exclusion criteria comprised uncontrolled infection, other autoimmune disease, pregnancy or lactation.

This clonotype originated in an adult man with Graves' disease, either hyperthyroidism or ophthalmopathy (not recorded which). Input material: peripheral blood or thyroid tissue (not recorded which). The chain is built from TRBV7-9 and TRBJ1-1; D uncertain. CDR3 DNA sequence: TGTGCCAGCAGCTTTGAGGACGGGGCTGAAGCTTTCTTT. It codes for CASSFEDGAEAFF.